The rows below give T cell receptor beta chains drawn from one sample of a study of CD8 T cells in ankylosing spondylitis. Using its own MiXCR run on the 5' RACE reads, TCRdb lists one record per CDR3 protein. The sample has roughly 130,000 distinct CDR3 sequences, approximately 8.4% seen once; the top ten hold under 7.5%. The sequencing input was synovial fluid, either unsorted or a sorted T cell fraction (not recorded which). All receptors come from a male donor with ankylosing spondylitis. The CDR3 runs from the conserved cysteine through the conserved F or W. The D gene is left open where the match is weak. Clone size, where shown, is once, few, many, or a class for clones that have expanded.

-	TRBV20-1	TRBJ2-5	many	TGCAGTGCTAGAGATGGGGGTAAAGAGACCCAGTACTTC	CSARDGGKETQYF
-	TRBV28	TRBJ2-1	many	TGTGCCAGCAATCGACAGAGCTCCTACAATGAGCAGTTCTTC	CASNRQSSYNEQFF
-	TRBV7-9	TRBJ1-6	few	TGTGCCAGCAGTCGGGCAGGGCCTTTGGTACCCCTCCACTTT	CASSRAGPLVPLHF
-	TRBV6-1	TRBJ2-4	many	TGTGCCAGCACTCAGGGGGCGGGGGGAGCCAAAAACATTCAGTACTTC	CASTQGAGGAKNIQYF
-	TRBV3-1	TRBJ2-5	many	TGTGCCAGCAGCCGAAGAGGGGGAGCGGAGGGAGAGACCCAGTACTTC	CASSRRGGAEGETQYF
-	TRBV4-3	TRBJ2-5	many	TGCGCCAGCAGCCAAGGGGCGGGAAAACAAGAGACCCAGTACTTC	CASSQGAGKQETQYF
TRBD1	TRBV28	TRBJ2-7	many	TGTGCCAGCAGTGGACCCGGGACAGGGCCCTACGAGCAGTACTTC	CASSGPGTGPYEQYF
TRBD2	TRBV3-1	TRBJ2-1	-	TGTGCCAGCAGCCACAGCGGGAGCTGGTATGAGCAGTTCTTC	CASSHSGSWYEQFF
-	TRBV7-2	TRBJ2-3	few	TGTGCCAGCAGCTTGGCCTCGGGGGGCCCAGATACGCAGTATTTT	CASSLASGGPDTQYF
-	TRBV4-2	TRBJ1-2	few	TGTGCCAGCAGCCGTTCGGGACGCACCTTCTATGGCTACACCTTC	CASSRSGRTFYGYTF
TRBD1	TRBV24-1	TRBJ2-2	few	TGTGCCACCTCGGGACAGCAAAACACCGGGGAGCTGTTTTTT	CATSGQQNTGELFF
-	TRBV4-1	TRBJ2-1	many	TGCGCCAGCAGCCCACAGGGACTACCCATTGGCGATGAGCAGTTCTTC	CASSPQGLPIGDEQFF
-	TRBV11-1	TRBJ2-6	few	TGTGCCAGCAGGGGGGCTCGGGACAAACTGTTCTCTGGGGCCAACGTCCTGACTTTC	CASRGARDKLFSGANVLTF
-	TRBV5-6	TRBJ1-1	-	TGTGCCAGCAGCCCGGTCGATTTGAACACTGAAGCTTTCTTT	CASSPVDLNTEAFF
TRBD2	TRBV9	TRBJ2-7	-	TGTGCCAGCAGCCCCCATGTAGCGGGGGGATCCTACGAGCAGTACTTC	CASSPHVAGGSYEQYF
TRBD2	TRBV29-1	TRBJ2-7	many	TGCAGCGGGACTAGTGGTAACTACGAGCAGTACTTC	CSGTSGNYEQYF
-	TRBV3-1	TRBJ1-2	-	TGTGCCAGCAGCCAAGACAGGGGTTATGGCTACACCTTC	CASSQDRGYGYTF
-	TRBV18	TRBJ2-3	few	TGTGCCAGCTCACCACTGTCACGGACAGATACGCAGTATTTT	CASSPLSRTDTQYF
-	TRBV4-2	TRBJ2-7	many	TGTGCCAGCAGCCCGGGCCGTGAGGAGCAGTACTTC	CASSPGREEQYF
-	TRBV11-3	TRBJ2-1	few	TGTGCCAGCAGCTTAGAGGGGGGCGACAGTGAGCAGTTCTTC	CASSLEGGDSEQFF